These 7 T cell receptor beta chains came from one sample sequenced in a study of T cells in women clearing cervical HPV infection. Sequencing was performed with immunoSEQ multiplex PCR; in TCRdb, only in-frame clones are kept and a portion is missing. The repertoire table contains about 20,000 clones. The sample comprised blood buffy coat. Receptors originate from a woman aged 18-69 years with a cervical HPV16 infection that either progressed to CIN3+ or cleared (not recorded which).

Of note for this clone: The CDR3 is cut off 3 residues early in the read; its end comes from the germline J gene. The chain links TRBV6-2 or TRBV6-3 to TRBJ1-3; D is perhaps TRBD1 (6 bases). The V end lost 6 bases, the J end lost 0 bases, and 15 bases lay between the germline ends. The CDR3 length is 16 residues. CDR1 is MNHEY, CDR2 SVGEGT, per germline. Incomplete CDR3 DNA: TGTGCCAGCAGACACCACAGGGATGACTCTGGAAACACC. It specifies CASRHHRDDSGNT. The entire CDR3 protein reads CASRHHRDDSGNTIYF.

Concerning this clone itself: The missing CDR3 end, 3 residues past where the read stops, is filled in from the germline J gene. V gene TRBV19 combines with J gene TRBJ1-2; D unresolved. The length of the CDR3 is 12 residues. Germline V gene sequence: CDR1 LNHDA, CDR2 SQIVND (reference sequence). CDR3 in amino acids: CASSESSYDYTF. The CDR3 DNA, read in part, is TGTGCCAGTAGTGAGAGCTCCTACGAC.

Concerning this clone itself: The read terminates 3 residues ahead of where the CDR3 ends, so the germline J gene completes it. The chain carries TRBV19 and TRBJ1-4; D possibly corresponds to TRBD1 (5 bases). The CDR3 spans 16 residues. Germline CDR1 LNHDA, CDR2 SQIVND (reference sequence). CDR3 sequence: CASSMGRLSGANVLFF. CDR3 DNA, as far as it was read: TGTGCCAGTAGTATGGGTAGGCTCTCTGGGGCCAACGTA.

In the case of this clone: The read ends 3 residues early relative to the CDR3; the germline J gene fills the gap. This sequence joins TRBV18 and TRBJ2-5; no clear D gene. Germline loops: CDR1 KGHSH, CDR2 LQKENI. The CDR3 consists of 13 residues. Deletions cut 6 bases from V and 5 bases from J, with 13 bases between. The CDR3 loop is CASSALTLETQYF. The CDR3 DNA, read in part, is TGTGCCAGCTCCGCGCTCACGTTGGAGACC.

In the case of this clone: The read stops 3 residues short of the end of the CDR3; the missing end is completed from the germline J gene. This chain links TRBV19 with TRBJ2-3; D is uncertain. The V and J ends lost 11 bases and 5 bases respectively, with 11 bases between them. This CDR3 contains 11 residues. The germline CDR1 and CDR2 sequences are LNHDA and SQIVND (reference sequence). CDR3 in amino acids: CASAGRDTQYF. CDR3 DNA, as far as it was read: TGTGCCTCCGCAGGCCGAGATACG.

Concerning this clone itself: The read falls 3 residues short of the CDR3 end, and the missing part is taken from the germline J gene. The J gene is TRBJ1-2, the V gene TRBV6-2 or TRBV6-3; D unclear. The V gene's germline CDR1 is MNHEY and CDR2 SVGEGT. The length of the CDR3 is 13 residues. The germline V and J ends were trimmed by 2 bases and 2 bases, with 6 bases remaining between them. The CDR3 protein is CASSYLGNYGYTF. Partial CDR3 DNA: TGTGCCAGCAGTTACCTCGGGAACTATGGC.

On this clone: The read terminates 3 residues before the CDR3 end, so the remaining end is supplied by the germline J gene. The chain uses TRBV7-3 and TRBJ2-1; 11 bases line up with TRBD1. Losses at the gene ends were 5 bases for V and 5 bases for J; bases not matched to a gene: 2. The CDR3 totals 14 residues. Germline V CDR1 and CDR2: SGHTA, FQGTGA. The CDR3 region is CASSRGQGDNEQFF. The DNA read from the CDR3 is TGTGCCAGCAGCCGGGGACAGGGGGACAATGAG. The whole variable domain, filled in from reference TRBV7-3 and TRBJ2-1, reads GAGVSQTPSNKVTEKGKYVELRCDPISGHTALYWYRQSLGQGPEFLIYFQGTGAADDSGLPNDRFFAVRPEGSVSTLKIQRTERGDSAVYLCASSRGQGDNEQFFGPGTRLTVL.